This T cell receptor (beta chain) was identified during a study of blood T cell repertoires in COVID-19. The table came from immunoSEQ multiplex PCR; TCRdb's copy has only in-frame clones and leaves some out. The sample lists some 250,000 clones, approximately 85% occurring once. This CDR3 region has 16 residues. Germline assignment: CDR1 MGHRA and CDR2 YSYEKL. J was trimmed by 0 bases and V by 2 bases; bases with no gene match: 3. Only a few counts were recorded for this clone. This clonotype was obtained from a woman aged 45-65 years who had recovered from COVID-19. The chain carries TRBV4-1 and TRBJ2-3; 9 positions agree with TRBD2. Material for sequencing was PBMCs or T cells enriched from blood (not recorded which). CDR3 protein: CASSQLAGPSTDTQYF. Written as DNA, the CDR3 is TGCGCCAGCAGCCAACTAGCGGGGCCGAGCACAGATACGCAGTATTTT.